One sample yielded the 5 T cell receptor beta chains listed below, sequenced in a study of blood T cell repertoires in COVID-19. Clones were sequenced by immunoSEQ multiplex PCR, and TCRdb holds only the in-frame ones, with some missing. Of 250,000 or so clones listed, around four fifths are singletons. The specimen sequenced was peripheral blood. The receptors shown here come from a man aged 30 to 39 who had recovered from COVID-19.

This clone was observed a handful of times. The V call is TRBV30, the J call TRBJ1-6, with D tentatively TRBD1 (5 bases). The V end lost 4 bases, the J end lost 9 bases, and 13 bases lay between the germline ends. The germline V gene encodes CDR1 GTSNPN and CDR2 SVGIG (reference sequence). The CDR3 loop spans 13 amino acids. CDR3 region: CAWNSLQASPLHF. In DNA form, the CDR3 reads TGTGCCTGGAACTCGCTACAGGCTTCACCCCTCCACTTT.

The gene calls are TRBV11-2 and TRBJ2-5; the match to TRBD2 covers 10 bases. The CDR3 extends over 17 amino acids. Germline CDR1 reads SGHAT; CDR2 reads FQNNGV. Trimming took 1 base from V and 4 from J; bases not matched to a gene: 9. CDR3 residues: CASSLVGSSGGGETQYF. CDR3 nucleotide sequence: TGTGCCAGCAGCTTAGTTGGGTCTAGCGGGGGAGGAGAGACCCAGTACTTC.

This clone has only a few counts. The chain combines TRBV13 with TRBJ1-6, with 7 bases aligning to TRBD1. V was pared by 8 bases and J by 12 bases, with 7 bases of the junction left unmatched. The CDR3 has 12 amino acids. Germline V CDR1 and CDR2: PRHDT, FYEKMQ (reference sequence). This CDR3 is CASGRGSGPLHF. The CDR3 DNA sequence: TGTGCCAGCGGCAGGGGGTCTGGACCCCTCCACTTT.

The CDR3 protein is CASGLVVDGGATEAFF. CDR3 coding DNA: TGTGCTAGTGGTTTGGTAGTGGACGGCGGGGCCACTGAAGCTTTCTTT. V usage is TRBV12-5 and J usage is TRBJ1-1, with a possible D match to TRBD1 (5 bases). V lost 0 bases to trimming and J lost 4 bases, with 15 bases between them. Germline CDR1 and CDR2: LGHNT and FRNRAP. The length of the CDR3 is 16 residues.

The rearrangement joins TRBV7-9 to TRBJ2-7; TRBD2 is a possible D gene (6 bases). V was clipped by 1 base and J by 0 bases, with 10 bases between them. This CDR3 contains 15 residues. The germline V gene has CDR1 SEHNR and CDR2 FQNEAQ (reference sequence). This chain's CDR3 is CASSLVRESSYEQYF. For the CDR3, the DNA is TGTGCCAGCAGCTTAGTTCGGGAGAGCTCCTACGAGCAGTACTTC.